These 9 T cell receptor beta chains share one sample of origin, sequenced in a study of cytomegalovirus exposure and HLA in healthy donors. The PCR made use of 60 Vbeta and 13 Jbeta primers. The protocol was immunoSEQ multiplex PCR, while the TCRdb copy is restricted to in-frame clones and leaves out a portion. The sample consists of 150,000 to 200,000 clones, over 60% of them appearing once. Sequenced input: PBMCs. The receptors originated from a woman aged 25 to 39 in good health and CMV-seronegative.

V gene TRBV2 combines with J gene TRBJ2-3; maybe TRBD1 (7 bases). V was clipped by 5 bases and J by 2 bases, with 11 bases between them. This CDR3 has 14 amino acids. Germline lookup yields CDR1 SNHLY and CDR2 FYNNEI. The CDR3, as DNA: TGTGCCAGCAGTACAGGGGACTTCACAGATACGCAGTATTTT. Residues: CASSTGDFTDTQYF.

This clone was seen only a few times. The rearrangement joins TRBV30 to TRBJ1-1, with D hard to call. Germline loops: CDR1 GTSNPN, CDR2 SVGIG (reference sequence). This CDR3 has 14 residues. Trimming left V 3 bases short and J 3 bases short, with 14 bases between. The chain's CDR3 is CAWRVRRAYTEAFF. The CDR3, as DNA: TGTGCCTGGAGGGTCCGGAGGGCGTACACTGAAGCTTTCTTT.

The gene calls are TRBV18 and TRBJ1-2; the match to TRBD1 covers 9 bases. The CDR3 consists of 15 residues. V shed 5 bases, J shed 5 bases, and the junction held 9 bases outside the gene matches. The germline gives CDR1 KGHSH, CDR2 LQKENI. CDR3 DNA sequence: TGTGCCAGCTCATCTTCACAGGGGGCACGGTATGGCTACACCTTC. Its translation: CASSSSQGARYGYTF. The whole variable domain, remainder taken from reference TRBV18 and TRBJ1-2, is NAGVMQNPRHLVRRRGQEARLRCSPMKGHSHVYWYRQLPEEGLKFMVYLQKENIIDESGMPKERFSAEFPKEGPSILRIQQVVRGDSAAYFCASSSSQGARYGYTFGSGTRLTVV.

The chain has TRBV2 and TRBJ2-5; 14 positions agree with TRBD2. The length of the CDR3 is 13 residues. Germline V gene sequence: CDR1 SNHLY, CDR2 FYNNEI. Trimming took 6 bases from V and 7 from J; bases not matched to a gene: 1. The CDR3 bases are TGTGCCAGCAGCGGACTAGCGGGGGGGACCCAGTACTTC. It is translated as CASSGLAGGTQYF.

V usage is TRBV19 and J usage is TRBJ1-5, with a tentative D call TRBD1 (5 bases). This CDR3 is 15 amino acids long. The ends were cut back, 2 bases at V and 2 bases at J, with 10 bases in the middle. Germline V gives CDR1 LNHDA, CDR2 SQIVND (reference sequence). The CDR3 bases are TGTGCCAGTAGTATACAGGGAATGGGCAATCAGCCCCAGCATTTT. Residues: CASSIQGMGNQPQHF.

V usage is TRBV5-4 and J usage is TRBJ1-3; D unresolved. Germline V lookup: CDR1 SGHNT, CDR2 YYREEE (reference sequence). The CDR3 has 15 amino acids. Trimming removed 2 bases from V and 2 bases from J, with 11 bases in between. The CDR3 protein is CASSLAGIPGNTIYF. Here the CDR3 DNA reads TGTGCCAGCAGCTTAGCGGGTATCCCTGGAAACACCATATATTTT.

This chain uses TRBV5-4 with TRBJ2-6; TRBD1 agrees at 8 bases. Germline CDR1 and CDR2: SGHNT and YYREEE (reference sequence). The CDR3 is made up of 19 amino acids. J was trimmed by 1 base and V by 2 bases; bases with no gene match: 11. The CDR3 bases are TGTGCCAGCAGCTTTGGTGGCAGACAGGGGAGATCTGGGGCCAACGTCCTGACTTTC. Encoded protein: CASSFGGRQGRSGANVLTF.

The chain links TRBV18 to TRBJ1-1; D perhaps matches TRBD1 (5 bases). This CDR3 spans 14 amino acids. The ends were cut back, 2 bases at V and 3 bases at J, with 10 bases in the middle. Germline lookup yields CDR1 KGHSH and CDR2 LQKENI. CDR3 DNA sequence: TGTGCCAGCTCACCAGACAGATCTTACACTGAAGCTTTCTTT. It codes for CASSPDRSYTEAFF. The full variable domain, with the rest looked up from reference TRBV18 and TRBJ1-1, is NAGVMQNPRHLVRRRGQEARLRCSPMKGHSHVYWYRQLPEEGLKFMVYLQKENIIDESGMPKERFSAEFPKEGPSILRIQQVVRGDSAAYFCASSPDRSYTEAFFGQGTRLTVV.

V and J are TRBV7-2 and TRBJ2-1; 8 bases match TRBD2. The CDR3 is 16 amino acids. CDR1 and CDR2 from the germline V gene are SGHTA and FQGNSA. V dropped 4 bases and J dropped 5; count of bases not matched to a gene: 10. The CDR3 spells CASSSRWSGSNNEQFF. CDR3 nucleotide sequence: TGTGCCAGCAGCTCAAGATGGAGCGGGAGCAACAATGAGCAGTTCTTC.